The 19 T cell receptor beta chains below were found in one sample sequenced in a study of T cells in Graves' hyperthyroidism and ophthalmopathy. TCR beta CDR3 sequences were amplified from RNA transcripts. The HTBI set primed first-round TCR CDR3 RT-PCR. MiXCR was run by TCRdb on the multiplex PCR reads, yielding one entry per CDR3 protein. The profile shows 300,000 to 350,000 distinct CDR3 sequences, 15% to 20% of them singletons. Specimen: blood. Source of these receptors: a woman between 45 and 60 years old with Graves' hyperthyroidism.

The gene calls are TRBV2 and TRBJ2-3; D is perhaps TRBD2 (5 bases). Trimming shortened V by 5 bases and J by 6 bases, and 12 bases separated the two germline ends. CDR3 size: 13 residues. Germline V gene lookup returns CDR1 SNHLY and CDR2 FYNNEI. Here the CDR3 DNA reads TGTGCCAGCAGTCGATCACTAGAGGATACGCAGTATTTT. As protein: CASSRSLEDTQYF.

V gene TRBV4-1 combines with J gene TRBJ1-4; D perhaps matches TRBD1 (5 bases). The CDR3 covers 16 residues. V lost 1 base to trimming and J lost 5 bases, with 14 bases between them. Germline V gene sequence: CDR1 MGHRA, CDR2 YSYEKL. CDR3 DNA: TGCGCCAGCAGCCAAGTCCCGGGACGGTCGAATGAAAAACTGTTTTTT. This encodes CASSQVPGRSNEKLFF.

This clonotype has ten or more counts. The CDR3 DNA is TGTGCCAGCAGCCCGAAAGGGTACAATGAGCAGTTCTTC. Its protein product is CASSPKGYNEQFF. V and J are TRBV3-1 and TRBJ2-1; D unresolved. CDR1 and CDR2 from the germline V gene are LGHDT and YNNKEL (reference sequence). V lost 4 bases, J lost 4 bases, and 8 bases lay in between. This CDR3 comprises 13 residues.

This clonotype showed up just a few times. The chain carries TRBV12-5 and TRBJ2-1; D remains unclear. There are 16 residues in the CDR3. Deletions cut 6 bases from V and 4 bases from J, with 19 bases between. The germline CDR1 and CDR2 sequences are LGHNT and FRNRAP. The CDR3 DNA reads as TGTGCTAGTGGCAACCCCTTGGCAGAACGGTACAATGAGCAGTTCTTC. Translation gives CASGNPLAERYNEQFF.

The J gene is TRBJ1-4, the V gene TRBV2; TRBD1 might be the D (6 bases). Trimming removed 3 bases at V and 8 bases at J, with 13 bases between. CDR1 and CDR2 (germline): SNHLY, FYNNEI. The CDR3 loop spans 14 amino acids. This CDR3 is CASSDTGRGEKLFF. The CDR3, as DNA: TGTGCCAGCAGTGATACAGGGCGCGGAGAAAAACTGTTTTTT.

As regards this clonotype: This may be a read error, as it is one base from a much larger clone. This sequence joins TRBV11-1 and TRBJ2-7; D is uncertain. Trimming pared 2 bases from V and 7 bases from J, leaving 12 bases between. CDR3 length equals 13 residues. Germline V gene sequence: CDR1 SGHAT, CDR2 FQDESV (reference sequence). CDR3 amino acids: CASSLLLRGEQYF. The CDR3 nucleotides are TGTGCCAGCAGCTTATTGCTTCGTGGTGAGCAGTACTTC. The variable domain in full, with the rest retrieved from reference TRBV11-1 and TRBJ2-7, is EAEVAQSPRYKITEKSQAVAFWCDPISGHATLYWYRQILGQGPELLVQFQDESVVDDSQLPKDRFSAERLKGVDSTLKIQPAELGDSAMYLCASSLLLRGEQYFGPGTRLTVT.

This clonotype was recorded at least ten times. The rearrangement uses TRBV3-1 and TRBJ1-2, with 7 bases lining up with TRBD1. Germline trimming cut 1 base from V and 4 bases from J; bases unmatched to any gene: 3. This CDR3 has 14 residues. Germline lookup yields CDR1 LGHDT and CDR2 YNNKEL (reference sequence). The CDR3 reads CASSQGTGLYGYTF. The CDR3 nucleotides read TGTGCCAGCAGCCAAGGGACAGGACTCTATGGCTACACCTTC.

This clonotype has at least ten counts. This chain joins TRBV5-1 and TRBJ2-3; 8 positions agree with TRBD2. This CDR3 is 15 amino acids long. V dropped 4 bases and J dropped 1; count of bases not matched to a gene: 5. CDR1 and CDR2 (germline): SGHRS, YFSETQ. CDR3 amino acids: CASSTGLGGTDTQYF. In DNA, the CDR3 is TGCGCCAGCAGCACGGGACTAGGTGGCACAGATACGCAGTATTTT. Full variable domain (remainder filled in from reference TRBV5-1 and TRBJ2-3): KAGVTQTPRYLIKTRGQQVTLSCSPISGHRSVSWYQQTPGQGLQFLFEYFSETQRNKGNFPGRFSGRQFSNSRSEMNVSTLELGDSALYLCASSTGLGGTDTQYFGPGTRLTVL.

The sample holds a few counts of this clonotype. This chain uses TRBV10-2 with TRBJ2-2; 9 bases agree with TRBD1. The germline CDR1 and CDR2 sequences are WSHSY and SAAADI. V was clipped by 5 bases and J by 0 bases; unmatched bases: 10. The CDR3 consists of 18 residues. The CDR3: CASSFILGQGSNTGELFF. CDR3 nucleotides: TGCGCCAGCAGTTTCATCCTCGGACAGGGGTCGAACACCGGGGAGCTGTTTTTT.

Concerning this clonotype itself: A much bigger clone sits one base away, suggesting this may be a read error. The gene calls are TRBV12-3 or TRBV12-4 and TRBJ1-1; D is unclear. The CDR3 totals 15 residues. V dropped 4 bases and J dropped 4 bases, with 16 bases sitting between them. The DNA for the CDR3 is TGTGCCAGCAGTTCGTATGCTGACATGAGCACTGAAGCTTTCTTT. Translating gives CASSSYADMSTEAFF.

The chain is built from TRBV4-1 and TRBJ2-7; D may match TRBD1 or TRBD2 (5 bases each). V was cut by 2 bases and J by 0 bases, with 8 bases left in between. CDR3 length: 14 residues. The germline V gene encodes CDR1 MGHRA and CDR2 YSYEKL. CDR3 sequence: CASSQRDGSYEQYF. In DNA, the CDR3 is TGCGCCAGCAGCCAAAGGGACGGCTCCTACGAGCAGTACTTC.

The gene calls are TRBV6-1 and TRBJ2-2; no firm D call. The CDR3 runs to 14 residues. Looked up from germline, CDR1 is MNHNS and CDR2 is SASEGT. Trimming took 5 bases from V and 2 from J, leaving 9 bases between them. The CDR3 is CASSHTVNTGELFF. In DNA, the CDR3 is TGTGCCAGCAGTCACACAGTAAACACCGGGGAGCTGTTTTTT.

This clonotype was recorded many times. The V call is TRBV12-3 or TRBV12-4, the J call TRBJ1-6; D may be TRBD1 (5 bases). This CDR3 spans 13 amino acids. V lost 4 bases to trimming and J lost 7 bases, with 8 bases between them. The CDR3 coding sequence is TGTGCCAGCAGTTCCCGACAGAATTCACCCCTCCACTTT. Translated: CASSSRQNSPLHF.

This clonotype has just a few counts. In this CDR3 the conserved last residue, phenylalanine or tryptophan, is missing, so a read error is likely. The rearrangement links TRBV10-3 to TRBJ1-1; TRBD1 aligns across 8 bases. Germline V gene lookup returns CDR1 ENHRY and CDR2 SYGVKD. This CDR3 is 17 amino acids long. Losses at the gene ends were 6 bases for V and 0 bases for J; bases not matched to a gene: 12. The CDR3 loop is CAISLTQGAMVNTEAFL. The CDR3 coding sequence is TGTGCCATCAGCCTCACCCAGGGGGCTATGGTGAACACTGAAGCTTTCCTT.

This chain uses TRBV6-1 with TRBJ1-2; D possibly corresponds to TRBD1 (5 bases). This CDR3 is built from 14 residues. The V end lost 9 bases, the J end lost 8 bases, and 22 bases lay between the germline ends. Germline CDR1 is MNHNS and CDR2 is SASEGT. CDR3 loop: CASIFIGAQQGYTF. The DNA of the CDR3 is TGTGCCAGTATATTCATTGGGGCCCAGCAAGGCTACACCTTC.

This clonotype appeared a single time. The J gene is TRBJ1-2, the V gene TRBV20-1; D perhaps matches TRBD1 (6 bases). The V gene lost 5 bases and the J gene lost 2 bases, with 9 bases spanning the gap. Germline V gene lookup returns CDR1 DFQATT and CDR2 SNEGSKA (reference sequence). The CDR3 loop spans 12 amino acids. The CDR3 DNA sequence: TGCAGTGCTCCTGACAGGAACTATGGCTACACCTTC. Translation: CSAPDRNYGYTF.

This clonotype was recorded many times. The DNA of the CDR3 is TGTGCCAGCAGTCCGGATCTCAATCAGCCCCAGCATTTT. Translated: CASSPDLNQPQHF. V usage is TRBV12-3 or TRBV12-4 and J usage is TRBJ1-5; D gene uncertain. V was pared by 5 bases and J by 3 bases, with 8 bases between. The CDR3 is 13 residues long.

This chain joins TRBV4-1 and TRBJ2-7, with 8 bases that match TRBD2. This CDR3 region has 16 residues. Germline trimming cut 1 base from V and 0 bases from J; bases unmatched to any gene: 5. Germline-derived CDR1 and CDR2 are MGHRA and YSYEKL. The CDR3 DNA follows: TGCGCCAGCAGCCAAGGTTCTAGCGGGTTCTCCTACGAGCAGTACTTC. Protein product: CASSQGSSGFSYEQYF.

This clonotype was counted at least ten times. The chain links TRBV28 to TRBJ1-1; D possibly corresponds to TRBD1 (5 bases). V gave up 7 bases and J gave up 0 bases, with 9 bases separating them. Germline CDR1 and CDR2: MDHEN and SYDVKM. The CDR3 is made up of 13 amino acids. The CDR3 reads CASIGTMNTEAFF. In DNA form, the CDR3 reads TGTGCCAGCATCGGGACCATGAACACTGAAGCTTTCTTT.